This T cell receptor (beta chain) was observed in a study of cytomegalovirus exposure and HLA in healthy donors. Study-level findings and limits: Across HLA loci, a later analysis found differing TCR association rates, with DRB1 most and HLA-C fewest.

V gave up 4 bases and J gave up 5 bases, with 9 bases separating them. The length of the CDR3 is 12 residues. Germline assignment: CDR1 SGHRS and CDR2 YFSETQ. The PCR ran on 60 Vbeta and 13 Jbeta primers. Repertoires were generated with immunoSEQ multiplex PCR, while TCRdb's copy carries only in-frame clones and drops some. The sample has about 100,000 clones, around four fifths seen once. Note on this clone: The antigen is not known.

The sample taken for sequencing was PBMCs. The receptor was isolated from a man in his forties in good health and CMV-seronegative. This chain uses TRBV5-1 with TRBJ1-1; D unresolved. As DNA, the CDR3 is TGCGCCAGCAGCCCGTCCGGGACTGAAGCTTTCTTT. As protein: CASSPSGTEAFF.